A selection of T cell receptor beta chains follows, all from one sample in a study of cytomegalovirus exposure and HLA in healthy donors. Sequencing was performed with immunoSEQ multiplex PCR; in TCRdb, only in-frame clones are kept and a portion is missing. The top ten hold roughly 3% of the sample, which has over 70,000 clones, 77% seen once. Sequencing input: PBMCs. Receptors originate from a man aged 50-59 years in good health and CMV-seropositive. Both conserved end residues are part of each CDR3. A D gene is named only where the DNA matches it firmly. Rows give clone size only sometimes, using once, few, many, or a class for an expanded clone.

TRBV21-1,few,TRBJ2-5,-,CASSKSNPGVRESGEQYF,TGTGCCAGCAGCAAATCTAACCCAGGTGTGCGGGAGTCCGGGGAGCAGTACTTC
TRBV19,-,TRBJ2-2,TRBD2,CASSTRLAGAGELFF,TGTGCCAGTAGTACTAGACTAGCGGGAGCCGGGGAGCTGTTTTTT
TRBV11-1,-,TRBJ2-1,TRBD2,CASSYSGRPYNEQFF,TGTGCCAGCAGTTATAGCGGGAGGCCATACAATGAGCAGTTCTTC
TRBV6-1,-,TRBJ1-1,TRBD1,CASSVRQGNTEAFF,TGTGCCAGCAGTGTCAGACAGGGTAACACTGAAGCTTTCTTT
TRBV7-9,-,TRBJ2-1,TRBD2,CASSQTTLAGRRNEQFF,TGTGCCAGCAGCCAGACGACGCTAGCGGGAAGAAGGAATGAGCAGTTCTTC
TRBV18,-,TRBJ2-1,-,CASSPQISLNEQFF,TGTGCCAGCTCACCACAAATTTCCCTTAATGAGCAGTTCTTC
TRBV5-1,once,TRBJ2-1,TRBD2,CASSLEGLLAGVPSSYNEQFF,TGCGCCAGCAGCTTGGAGGGTTTACTAGCGGGAGTTCCTAGCTCCTACAATGAGCAGTTCTTC
TRBV18,-,TRBJ2-1,-,CASSPSGRLTYNEQFF,TGTGCCAGCTCACCATCGGGAAGACTGACCTACAATGAGCAGTTCTTC
TRBV10-2,few,TRBJ1-1,TRBD1,CASLGQGNTEAFF,TGCGCCAGCCTCGGACAGGGGAACACTGAAGCTTTCTTT
TRBV7-3,-,TRBJ1-1,-,CASSSTPDRDNTEAFF,TGTGCCAGCAGCTCCACCCCCGACAGAGATAACACTGAAGCTTTCTTT
TRBV7-2,-,TRBJ2-2,TRBD2,CASSPGLAASGGELFF,TGTGCCAGCAGCCCGGGACTAGCGGCTTCCGGCGGGGAGCTGTTTTTT
TRBV6-1,-,TRBJ2-7,TRBD1,CASSVFPGQTYEQYF,TGTGCCAGCAGTGTATTCCCGGGACAGACCTACGAGCAGTACTTC
TRBV6-5,-,TRBJ2-7,TRBD1,CASSPGQVYEQYF,TGTGCCAGCAGTCCGGGACAGGTCTACGAGCAGTACTTC
TRBV19,-,TRBJ2-1,TRBD2,CASSPQRERGDEQFF,TGTGCCAGTAGTCCGCAGCGGGAGCGCGGCGATGAGCAGTTCTTC
TRBV7-8,-,TRBJ2-1,-,CASSARTPTHRDPYNEQFF,TGTGCCAGCAGCGCCAGAACCCCCACCCACAGGGACCCCTACAATGAGCAGTTCTTC
TRBV9,-,TRBJ2-1,TRBD2,CASSVGQVVAGANEQFF,TGTGCCAGCAGCGTAGGACAGGTGGTAGCGGGAGCCAATGAGCAGTTCTTC
TRBV6-1,-,TRBJ2-3,TRBD2,CASSEYASGITDTQYF,TGTGCCAGCAGTGAATATGCTAGCGGGATCACAGATACGCAGTATTTT